This TCR beta chain emerged from a study of patients and donors after allogeneic stem cell transplantation. TCRdb fed the RT-PCR reads into MiXCR, producing one record per CDR3 protein. In the table there are approximately 200,000 distinct CDR3 sequences, 35% to 50% of which are singletons. CDR1 is KGHDR, CDR2 SFDVKD, per germline. The CDR3 runs to 17 residues. J lost 0 bases, V lost 4 bases, and 8 bases had no gene match. V gene TRBV24-1 combines with J gene TRBJ2-5; 9 nucleotides agree with TRBD2. This TCR was recovered from a human donor who was either an allogeneic HSCT recipient or a stem cell or donor lymphocyte infusion donor (not recorded which). It is not recorded whose cells these are; they may come from a transplant donor. The sequencing input was blood, either unsorted or a sorted T cell fraction (not recorded which). Here the CDR3 DNA reads TGTGCCACCAGTGAGGAGGTAGCGGGAGTCCACCAAGAGACCCAGTACTTC. This sequence encodes CATSEEVAGVHQETQYF.